These 3 T cell receptor beta chains share one sample of origin, sequenced in a study of vaccination and CD4 T cells after COVID-19. These receptors are not linked to any known antigen. As to treatment: roughly 10-day PBMC culture with coronavirus spike peptide pools or control peptides (ViraFEST assay). At the Johns Hopkins FTIC core, DNA taken from cultured CD4+ T cells was sequenced by way of the Oncomine TCR Beta short-read assay. TCRdb analysed the PCR reads with MiXCR anew, one entry per CDR3 protein. This table has 15,000 or so distinct CDR3 sequences, roughly two fifths appearing once. The material was CD4+ T cells from blood, cultured in vitro, obtained before SARS-CoV-2 vaccination. The source is a human donor who had recovered from COVID-19.

CDR3 in amino acids: CASSLVGGPTGNEQFF. For the CDR3, the DNA is TGTGCCAGCAGCTTGGTAGGCGGCCCCACGGGCAATGAGCAGTTCTTC. This chain uses TRBV7-4 with TRBJ2-1, with D unresolved. Germline V gene sequence: CDR1 SGHVT, CDR2 SQSDAQ. This CDR3 has 16 residues. Trimming took off 3 bases at V and 6 bases at J, with 18 bases between the two ends.

This clonotype was found a few times. The V gene is TRBV27, the J gene TRBJ1-1; D gene uncertain. Deletions cut 3 bases from V and 0 bases from J, with 8 bases between. Germline V gene sequence: CDR1 MNHEY, CDR2 SMNVEV (reference sequence). The CDR3 is 14 amino acids. The CDR3 nucleotides read TGTGCCAGCAGTTTCGGGCCGATGAACACTGAAGCTTTCTTT. Its translation is CASSFGPMNTEAFF.

This chain uses TRBV10-3 with TRBJ2-2; 11 bases fit TRBD1. This CDR3 contains 19 residues. Trimming cost V 2 bases and J 5 bases; bases outside gene matches: 13. Germline values: CDR1 ENHRY, CDR2 SYGVKD. The DNA of the CDR3 is TGTGCCATCAGTGAGCCCGGACGGGCGGGACAGGGGGGAACCGGGGAGCTGTTTTTT. Translation gives CAISEPGRAGQGGTGELFF.